This TCR beta chain was obtained from a study of T cell responses to AZD1222 COVID-19 vaccine. The length of the CDR3 is 14 residues. Germline V gene sequence: CDR1 SGHTA, CDR2 FQGNSA. Trimming removed 5 bases at V and 1 base at J, with 8 bases between. The table came from immunoSEQ multiplex PCR; TCRdb's copy has only in-frame clones and leaves some out. The sample has roughly 120,000 clones; around 94% are singletons. The V call is TRBV7-2, the J call TRBJ2-2; D is undetermined. The receptor comes from an adult who received the AZD1222 COVID-19 vaccine. Specimen: peripheral blood, collected 28 days after the second AZD1222 dose. The DNA of the CDR3 is TGTGCCAGCAGCATATCTAAGAACACCGGGGAGCTGTTTTTT. The encoded protein is CASSISKNTGELFF.